This TCR beta chain is from a study of response to subunit inactivated influenza vaccine. Notes on the study in general: After each seasonal influenza vaccination, few new T cells are recruited, the authors suggested.

This clonotype was found a few times. Its cognate antigen is unknown. Germline CDR1 reads MNHEY; CDR2 reads SMNVEV (reference sequence). CDR3 size: 15 residues. V was cut by 2 bases and J by 0 bases, with 7 bases left in between. MiXCR, applied by TCRdb to the RT-PCR reads, yields one record per CDR3 protein. The profile covers hundreds of thousands of distinct CDR3 sequences, with about 15% appearing a single time and roughly 7.6% taken by the ten largest. Material: PBMCs from blood, obtained approximately 15 days before vaccination. The V and J genes are TRBV27 and TRBJ1-4, with unresolved D. The clonotype comes from a man aged 45 to 65 who received an inactivated influenza vaccine. The CDR3, as DNA: TGTGCCAGCAGTTTAAGCGACGCAACTAATGAAAAACTGTTTTTT. Its translation: CASSLSDATNEKLFF.